A selection of T cell receptor beta chains follows, all from one sample in a study of cytomegalovirus exposure and HLA in healthy donors. The data were produced by immunoSEQ multiplex PCR, yet TCRdb's version contains in-frame clones alone and is incomplete. The sample carries some 97,000 clones, roughly 88% recorded once. The source material was PBMCs. The receptors shown here come from a woman in her late teens or twenties in good health and CMV-seronegative. Each CDR3 is given with its conserved first and last residue. Fields, in order: CDR3 length, V gene, D gene, clone size, J gene, CDR3 DNA, CDR3 protein. D genes are given only for firm matches. Clone size is not always given. Where it is, it says once, few, many or a class for expanded clones.

14	TRBV4-3	NA	few	TRBJ1-2	TGCGCCAGCAGCCAAGATCAGGGTGGGGGCGTCTACACCTTC	CASSQDQGGGVYTF
16	TRBV7-6	TRBD1	NA	TRBJ2-5	TGTGCCAGCAGCCCGCACTACAGGGGTGGAGAAGAGACCCAGTACTTC	CASSPHYRGGEETQYF
14	TRBV30	NA	NA	TRBJ1-3	TGTGCCTGGAGTCCCGGAGGAGATGGAAACACCATATATTTT	CAWSPGGDGNTIYF
18	TRBV4-3	TRBD1	few	TRBJ1-1	TGCGCCAGCAGCCAAGATGAAGTCGGACAGGGGGGGAGCACTGAAGCTTTCTTT	CASSQDEVGQGGSTEAFF
19	TRBV19	TRBD2	NA	TRBJ2-6	TGTGCCAGTAGTATAATGAGCGGGAGTTTCGGGGGTGGGGCCAACGTCCTGACTTTC	CASSIMSGSFGGGANVLTF
13	TRBV27	TRBD1	NA	TRBJ1-1	TGTGCCAGCAGGGACAGGGGGGACACTGAAGCTTTCTTT	CASRDRGDTEAFF
12	TRBV5-4	NA	NA	TRBJ2-1	TGTGCCAGCAGTCCAGACTACAATGAGCAGTTCTTC	CASSPDYNEQFF
17	TRBV27	TRBD2	NA	TRBJ2-1	TGTGCCAGCAGTTTTGAGTACGGGGGGGCCTCCTACAATGAGCAGTTCTTC	CASSFEYGGASYNEQFF
13	TRBV19	NA	NA	TRBJ2-7	TGTGCCAGTAGTATTCGGCCAGGCTACGAGCAGTACTTC	CASSIRPGYEQYF
14	TRBV19	NA	NA	TRBJ2-1	TGTGCCAGTAGCCCCCCAGGGTTCTACAATGAGCAGTTCTTC	CASSPPGFYNEQFF
13	TRBV6-1	NA	NA	TRBJ1-1	TGTGCCAGCACCCCGGGGGAGAACACTGAAGCTTTCTTT	CASTPGENTEAFF
14	TRBV30	TRBD2	NA	TRBJ2-3	TGTGCCTGGAGTGGCGGGAGGTTGGGGGATACGCAGTATTTT	CAWSGGRLGDTQYF
15	TRBV18	NA	NA	TRBJ1-4	TGTGCCAGCTCACCCCAGGGCCCACATAATGAAAAACTGTTTTTT	CASSPQGPHNEKLFF
16	TRBV4-3	NA	NA	TRBJ1-6	TGCGCCAGCAGCCAAGATCTGGCAGGGTCGTTCCCACCCCTCCACTTT	CASSQDLAGSFPPLHF
13	TRBV4-3	NA	NA	TRBJ1-5	TGCGCCAGCAGCCAAGATAGGGGGCAGCCCCAGCATTTT	CASSQDRGQPQHF
13	TRBV5-4	NA	NA	TRBJ2-7	TGTGCCAGCAGCTTGGCCCCAGGGCGGGAGCAGTACTTC	CASSLAPGREQYF
15	TRBV6-6	TRBD2	NA	TRBJ2-4	TGTGCCAGCAGTTTCCCGCGGGGGACCAAAAACATTCAGTACTTC	CASSFPRGTKNIQYF
14	TRBV5-6	TRBD1	few	TRBJ1-1	TGTGCCAGCAACGGGGACAGTATGAACACTGAAGCTTTCTTT	CASNGDSMNTEAFF
13	TRBV6-5	NA	few	TRBJ1-3	TGTGCCACCTCGCGGGGCTCTGGAAACACCATATATTTT	CATSRGSGNTIYF
14	TRBV7-8	NA	NA	TRBJ1-3	TGTGCCAGCACCCCTTTTGTCTATGGAAACACCATATATTTT	CASTPFVYGNTIYF
14	TRBV28	NA	NA	TRBJ1-5	TGTGCCAGCAGTTCGGACAGTAACAATCAGCCCCAGCATTTT	CASSSDSNNQPQHF
14	TRBV15	TRBD1	NA	TRBJ2-1	TGTGCCACCAGCAGAGCCGGGACAGGGGTTGGGCAGTTCTTC	CATSRAGTGVGQFF
15	TRBV4-3	TRBD2	NA	TRBJ2-5	TGCGCCAGCAGCCAAGAAGCGGGGTTCCAAGAGACCCAGTACTTC	CASSQEAGFQETQYF
13	TRBV5-1	NA	NA	TRBJ2-1	TGCGCCAGCAGCTCCCGACAGCCCAATGAGCAGTTCTTC	CASSSRQPNEQFF
13	TRBV7-3	NA	NA	TRBJ2-3	TGTGCCAGCAGCTTCCCTGGACAGGATACGCAGTATTTT	CASSFPGQDTQYF
17	TRBV4-1	TRBD1	NA	TRBJ1-1	TGCGCCAGCAGCCACCTCGACAGGGGGCCTCTGAACACTGAAGCTTTCTTT	CASSHLDRGPLNTEAFF
19	TRBV7-4	NA	NA	TRBJ1-3	TGTGCCAGCAGCTTAAAACAGGGATCCCTCACATACTCTGGAAACACCATATATTTT	CASSLKQGSLTYSGNTIYF
14	TRBV28	NA	NA	TRBJ1-1	TGTGCCAGCAGTCCCCCGGCAGGGGCTGGTGAAGCTTTCTTT	CASSPPAGAGEAFF
13	TRBV27	TRBD2	NA	TRBJ2-7	TGTGCCAGCAGAGGACTAGCGGGCTACGAGCAGTACTTC	CASRGLAGYEQYF
15	TRBV5-1	TRBD2	NA	TRBJ2-1	TGCGCCAGCAGCCTAGCGGGGGGGGAAGACAATGAGCAGTTCTTC	CASSLAGGEDNEQFF
17	TRBV2	NA	NA	TRBJ1-5	TGTGCCAGCAGTGGTCGGGGGGGCGGACTTAGCAATCAGCCCCAGCATTTT	CASSGRGGGLSNQPQHF
15	TRBV28	TRBD1	once	TRBJ1-1	TGTGCCAGCAGTAACGACAGGGCGAGGGGCACTGAAGCTTTCTTT	CASSNDRARGTEAFF
19	TRBV4-1	TRBD1	few	TRBJ1-4	TGCGCCAGCAGCCAAGGTAAGAAACCCGGGACAGGGGTGGATGAAAAACTGTTTTTT	CASSQGKKPGTGVDEKLFF
17	TRBV7-9	NA	NA	TRBJ2-3	TGTTCCAGCAGCTTCGTACCTATTAATGGGGCTAGAGATACGCAGTATTTT	CSSSFVPINGARDTQYF
15	TRBV19	NA	few	TRBJ2-1	TGTGCCAGTAGTATAGCATTCGGACTGTACAATGAGCAGTTCTTC	CASSIAFGLYNEQFF
15	TRBV6-6	TRBD1	NA	TRBJ2-3	TGTGCCAGCAACATAGGGGGCAGGGGCACAGATACGCAGTATTTT	CASNIGGRGTDTQYF
16	TRBV11-3	NA	NA	TRBJ2-3	TGTGCCAGCAGCTTAGGAGCGGTCGGTGGCACAGATACGCAGTATTTT	CASSLGAVGGTDTQYF
16	TRBV28	TRBD1	NA	TRBJ1-5	TGTGCCAGCAGTTTTGCGGTCCGGACAGGGTTTCAGCCCCAGCATTTT	CASSFAVRTGFQPQHF
16	TRBV28	NA	few	TRBJ1-3	TGTGCCAGCAGGTCCCCGGGGGGATCCTCTGGAAACACCATATATTTT	CASRSPGGSSGNTIYF
15	TRBV2	TRBD1	NA	TRBJ2-1	TGTGCCAGCAGTGAAATGACAGGGGAAGGGCCTGAGCAGTTCTTC	CASSEMTGEGPEQFF
14	TRBV5-1	NA	NA	TRBJ2-1	TGCGCCAGCAGCTTGGTGGGACTCGAAAATGAGCAGTTCTTC	CASSLVGLENEQFF
14	TRBV7-2	NA	NA	TRBJ2-3	TGTGCCAGCAGCTTAACCGGGGGTGGAGATACGCAGTATTTT	CASSLTGGGDTQYF
15	TRBV7-2	TRBD1	NA	TRBJ1-1	TGTGCCAGCAGCTCCTCAACAGGGGGGATCACTGAAGCTTTCTTT	CASSSSTGGITEAFF
17	TRBV7-2	TRBD2	once	TRBJ2-7	TGTGCCAGCAGCGATAGCCCACTAGCGGGGGTCTCCTACGAGCAGTACTTC	CASSDSPLAGVSYEQYF
14	TRBV5-8	NA	NA	TRBJ2-7	TGTGCCAGCAGCTTGGTTCAGGGCCCCTACGAGCAGTACTTC	CASSLVQGPYEQYF
14	TRBV5-4	TRBD1	NA	TRBJ1-4	TGTGCCAGCAGCTCCGGGACAGGGAATGAAAAACTGTTTTTT	CASSSGTGNEKLFF
11	TRBV7-2	NA	NA	TRBJ2-7	TGTGCCAGCAGCCCAGGCTACGAGCAGTACTTC	CASSPGYEQYF
14	TRBV5-4	NA	once	TRBJ1-2	TGTGCCAGCAGCTTGGTGGAGTGGCGCGGTGGCTACACCTTC	CASSLVEWRGGYTF
15	TRBV27	NA	NA	TRBJ1-5	TGTGCCAGCAGTTTAGGGGGGTTCAGCAATCAGCCCCAGCATTTT	CASSLGGFSNQPQHF